Following are 24 T cell receptor beta chains from one sample sequenced in a study of blood T cell repertoires in COVID-19. The protocol was immunoSEQ multiplex PCR, while the TCRdb copy is restricted to in-frame clones and leaves out a portion. The sample holds 200,000 to 250,000 clones, 83% seen once. Source material: PBMCs or T cells enriched from blood (not recorded which). Source of these receptors: a woman aged 45-65 years who had been exposed to COVID-19.

This clone appeared once. This may be a read error: a much more frequent sequence differs by one nucleotide. This chain links TRBV5-8 with TRBJ2-6; D unresolved. Trimming shortened V by 4 bases and J by 1 base, and 3 bases separated the two germline ends. The germline V gene encodes CDR1 SGHTS and CDR2 YDEGEE. The CDR3 has 13 residues. Here the CDR3 reads CASSPSGANVLTF. The CDR3 DNA follows: TGTGCCAGCAGCCCTTCTGGGGCCAACGTCCTGACTTTC.

The genes are TRBV6-5 and TRBJ1-1; 8 bases align to TRBD1. The V and J ends lost 0 bases and 4 bases, in that order; junction bases with no gene match: 4. The CDR3 has 15 residues. Germline-derived CDR1 and CDR2 are MNHEY and SVGAGI. The CDR3 here is CASSYSTTGGTEAFF. CDR3 nucleotides: TGTGCCAGCAGTTACTCGACTACAGGGGGCACTGAAGCTTTCTTT.

The chain combines TRBV7-9 with TRBJ1-1; the match to TRBD1 covers 10 bases. CDR3 size: 14 residues. The junction had 2 bases not matched to a gene; V was cut back by 3 bases and J by 4 bases. Germline V gene data show CDR1 as SEHNR and CDR2 as FQNEAQ (reference sequence). DNA of the CDR3: TGTGCCAGCAGCTTGCGGACAGGGGGCACTGAAGCTTTCTTT. Residues: CASSLRTGGTEAFF. The variable domain in full, completed from reference TRBV7-9 and TRBJ1-1, reads DTGVSQNPRHKITKRGQNVTFRCDPISEHNRLYWYRQTLGQGPEFLTYFQNEAQLEKSRLLSDRFSAERPKGSFSTLEIQRTEQGDSAMYLCASSLRTGGTEAFFGQGTRLTVV.

The V and J genes are TRBV5-6 and TRBJ2-5; TRBD1 is a possible D gene (5 bases). Germline CDR1 reads SGHDT; CDR2 reads YYEEEE. Trimming cost V 7 bases and J 5 bases, with 15 bases left between them. The CDR3 consists of 13 residues. This CDR3 is CASGQPGLETQYF. CDR3 nucleotides: TGTGCCAGCGGCCAGCCAGGGTTGGAGACCCAGTACTTC. The complete variable domain, with remaining parts taken from reference TRBV5-6 and TRBJ2-5, reads DAGVTQSPTHLIKTRGQQVTLRCSPKSGHDTVSWYQQALGQGPQFIFQYYEEEERQRGNFPDRFSGHQFPNYSSELNVNALLLGDSALYLCASGQPGLETQYFGPGTRLLVL.

The V gene is TRBV3-1 (or the pseudogene TRBV3-2), the J gene TRBJ1-1; no clear D gene. The V gene lost 3 bases and the J gene lost 3 bases, with 8 bases spanning the gap. The CDR3 has 13 residues. Germline CDR1 LGHDT, CDR2 YNNKEL (reference sequence). The CDR3: CASSQWEDTEAFF. The CDR3 DNA reads TGTGCCAGCAGCCAGTGGGAGGACACTGAAGCTTTCTTT.

The chain is built from TRBV6-1 and TRBJ2-3, with D possibly matching TRBD1 (5 bases). Germline V CDR1 and CDR2: MNHNS, SASEGT. CDR3 length: 15 residues. Trimming removed 3 bases at V and 2 bases at J, with 12 bases between. Here the CDR3 DNA reads TGTGCCAGCAGTGATCAGGGAACACCCACAGATACGCAGTATTTT. The encoded protein is CASSDQGTPTDTQYF.

This rearrangement joins TRBV4-3 to TRBJ2-7; TRBD2 agrees at 7 bases. Germline loops: CDR1 LGHNA, CDR2 YSLEER. The V gene end was trimmed by 3 bases and the J gene end by 2 bases; junction bases not matched to a gene: 4. There are 14 residues in the CDR3. The chain's CDR3 is CASSQGGDPYEQYF. The CDR3 region has the DNA TGCGCCAGCAGCCAGGGGGGGGACCCCTACGAGCAGTACTTC.

CDR3 coding DNA: TGTGCCAGCACCTTAGGACAGGCAGAGACCCAGTACTTC. Encoded protein: CASTLGQAETQYF. The rearrangement links TRBV2 to TRBJ2-5; 7 bases are shared with TRBD1. V was pared by 7 bases and J by 4 bases, with 6 bases of the junction left unmatched. The length of the CDR3 is 13 residues. Germline V gene data show CDR1 as SNHLY and CDR2 as FYNNEI.

J is TRBJ1-1 and V is TRBV5-1; no clear D gene. V lost 0 bases and J 0 bases, leaving 3 bases between the germline ends. Germline values: CDR1 SGHRS, CDR2 YFSETQ. CDR3 size: 13 residues. This CDR3 reads CASSLAVNTEAFF. CDR3 DNA: TGCGCCAGCAGCTTGGCCGTGAACACTGAAGCTTTCTTT.

The V call is TRBV18, the J call TRBJ1-2; 10 positions match TRBD1. V trimming: 2 bases; J trimming: 4 bases; junction bases outside the gene matches: 7. This CDR3 spans 16 amino acids. Germline assignment: CDR1 KGHSH and CDR2 LQKENI. CDR3 sequence (DNA): TGTGCCAGCTCACCAGGGGGACAGGGGACACTCTATGGCTACACCTTC. This gives the protein CASSPGGQGTLYGYTF.

In this sample, this clone turned up once. V usage is TRBV2 and J usage is TRBJ1-1; D is ambiguous. V was clipped by 3 bases and J by 10 bases, with 12 bases between them. CDR3 length: 12 residues. Germline CDR1 SNHLY, CDR2 FYNNEI. CDR3: CASSEARGGAFF. The CDR3 DNA is TGTGCCAGCAGTGAGGCTCGAGGTGGAGCTTTCTTT.

The chain combines TRBV2 with TRBJ2-2; D is possibly TRBD1 (6 bases). CDR3 size: 12 residues. Germline V lookup: CDR1 SNHLY, CDR2 FYNNEI. V lost 6 bases, J lost 6 bases, and 8 bases lay in between. Here the CDR3 reads CASRPGAGELFF. For the CDR3, the DNA is TGTGCCAGCAGGCCAGGGGCCGGGGAGCTGTTTTTT.

V is TRBV10-2 and J is TRBJ1-1; D is perhaps TRBD1 (6 bases). The CDR3 consists of 13 residues. Germline-derived CDR1 and CDR2 are WSHSY and SAAADI. Trimming cost V 4 bases and J 8 bases, with 14 bases left between them. CDR3 region: CASSATGFAEAFF. DNA for the CDR3: TGCGCCAGCAGTGCAACAGGGTTCGCAGAAGCTTTCTTT.

This clone was seen a single time. The rearrangement links TRBV7-8 to TRBJ2-3, with 9 bases lining up with TRBD2. The CDR3 covers 14 residues. The trim removed 2 bases at V and 5 bases at J, leaving 2 bases unmatched. CDR1 and CDR2 (germline): SGHVS, FQNEAQ. Written as DNA, the CDR3 is TGTGCCAGCAGCTTACGGCGGGGGGGAGATACGCAGTATTTT. Protein: CASSLRRGGDTQYF.

J is TRBJ2-2 and V is TRBV5-1, with D possibly being TRBD2 (6 bases). Germline lookup yields CDR1 SGHRS and CDR2 YFSETQ. The CDR3 is 16 amino acids. V was pared by 0 bases and J by 3 bases, with 12 bases between. The CDR3 bases are TGCGCCAGCAGCTTGGCACCGGGACTCGACACCGGGGAGCTGTTTTTT. Translating it yields CASSLAPGLDTGELFF.

J is TRBJ1-1 and V is TRBV3-1 (or the pseudogene TRBV3-2), with D perhaps TRBD1 (5 bases). The CDR3 length is 14 residues. Trimming removed 1 base at V and 5 bases at J, with 11 bases between. Germline lookup yields CDR1 LGHDT and CDR2 YNNKEL (reference sequence). The CDR3 nucleotides read TGTGCCAGCAGCCAAGCGTCCGCAGGGACTGAAGCTTTCTTT. Its translation is CASSQASAGTEAFF.

This chain connects TRBV7-3 to TRBJ2-1, with TRBD2 matching 14 bases. Germline V lookup: CDR1 SGHTA, CDR2 FQGTGA. The CDR3 loop spans 16 amino acids. V lost 5 bases, J lost 8 bases, and 8 bases stayed unmatched. The CDR3 is CASSQIGLAGGDEQFF. CDR3 bases: TGTGCCAGCAGCCAAATCGGACTAGCGGGGGGTGATGAGCAGTTCTTC.

The chain links TRBV5-6 to TRBJ2-5, with 11 bases identical to TRBD1. Germline assignment: CDR1 SGHDT and CDR2 YYEEEE. The J segment lost 1 base and the V segment lost 4 bases, leaving 6 bases of the junction unmatched. The CDR3 contains 16 residues. The CDR3 is CASSQDRGRSQETQYF. As DNA, the CDR3 is TGTGCCAGCAGCCAGGACAGGGGGCGATCCCAAGAGACCCAGTACTTC.

The V gene is TRBV19, the J gene TRBJ1-6; D uncertain. V lost 7 bases, J lost 8 bases, and 15 bases lay in between. The germline V gene has CDR1 LNHDA and CDR2 SQIVND (reference sequence). The CDR3 totals 14 residues. CDR3: CASKNAQRHSPLHF. The CDR3 nucleotides are TGTGCCAGTAAGAACGCCCAGCGTCATTCACCCCTCCACTTT.

This clone has a single count. The rearrangement uses TRBV6-5 and TRBJ1-1; no reliable D call. The V end lost 0 bases, the J end lost 5 bases, and 7 bases lay between the germline ends. This CDR3 is built from 13 residues. Germline CDR1 is MNHEY and CDR2 is SVGAGI. CDR3 sequence reads: CASSYSRGTEAFF. The CDR3 DNA follows: TGTGCCAGCAGTTACTCGAGAGGGACTGAAGCTTTCTTT.

V usage is TRBV6-4 and J usage is TRBJ2-1, with D maybe TRBD2 (6 bases). The V end was cut by 5 bases, the J end by 0 bases, with 14 bases between. The CDR3 runs to 16 residues. Per germline, CDR1 MRHNA and CDR2 SNTAGT. As DNA, the CDR3 is TGTGCCAGCAGTCCCCGATGGGACTCCTCCTACAATGAGCAGTTCTTC. Its translation is CASSPRWDSSYNEQFF.

The J gene is TRBJ2-2, the V gene TRBV12-5, with D possibly TRBD1 on 5 matching bases. The CDR3 is 17 residues long. From germline, CDR1 is LGHNT and CDR2 FRNRAP. Trimming took 2 bases from V and 0 from J, leaving 13 bases between them. The CDR3 DNA follows: TGTGCTAGTGGTTTGACCAGACAGTTCGCGAACACCGGGGAGCTGTTTTTT. As protein: CASGLTRQFANTGELFF. Complete variable domain (other parts from reference TRBV12-5 and TRBJ2-2): DARVTQTPRHKVTEMGQEVTMRCQPILGHNTVFWYRQTMMQGLELLAYFRNRAPLDDSGMPKDRFSAEMPDATLATLKIQPSEPRDSAVYFCASGLTRQFANTGELFFGEGSRLTVL.

This clone is a singleton in its sample. This chain uses TRBV19 with TRBJ2-3, with a tentative D call TRBD2 (5 bases). CDR1 LNHDA and CDR2 SQIVND come from the germline V gene (reference sequence). The CDR3 sequence is 14 residues long. V was trimmed by 3 bases and J by 4 bases, leaving 11 bases between them. The CDR3 region has the DNA TGTGCCAGTAGTATTACTAGACTCGCAGATACGCAGTATTTT. Residues: CASSITRLADTQYF.

The rearrangement joins TRBV10-3 to TRBJ1-3; D is undetermined. The V end was cut by 10 bases, the J end by 0 bases, with 16 bases between. Germline CDR1 is ENHRY and CDR2 is SYGVKD. The CDR3 totals 15 residues. This CDR3 is CATTAGGLSGNTIYF. The CDR3, as DNA: TGTGCCACCACCGCCGGAGGCCTCTCTGGAAACACCATATATTTT.